The clone carrying this T cell receptor (beta chain) was seen only a few times. Its cognate antigen is unknown. The data were taken from a study of cytomegalovirus exposure and HLA in healthy donors. Overall study findings and caveats: Immune exposure data for these donors was limited to CMV serostatus.

The primer mix had 60 Vbeta and 13 Jbeta primers. Here immunoSEQ multiplex PCR was the method, and the copy in TCRdb shows in-frame clones only, minus some. Of around 100,000 clones detected, 79% appear once; the ten largest clones hold 4.1%. This clonotype was sampled from a female donor in good health and CMV-seropositive. Sequencing was carried out using PBMCs.

CDR3 residues: CASSLRGGSPDTQYF. As DNA, the CDR3 is TGTGCCAGCAGCTTACGGGGGGGGTCTCCAGATACGCAGTATTTT. This chain connects TRBV7-2 to TRBJ2-3; TRBD2 agrees at 8 bases. The germline CDR1 and CDR2 sequences are SGHTA and FQGNSA. V trimming: 2 bases; J trimming: 4 bases; junction bases outside the gene matches: 5. This CDR3 has 15 amino acids.